Shown below are 9 T cell receptor beta chains from a single sample sequenced in a study of T-cell reconstitution after alpha-beta-depleted transplantation in children. The library targeted TCRbeta and was prepared with unique molecular identifiers. TCRdb called the PCR reads again in MiXCR, with one record for every CDR3 protein. Altogether under 850,000 distinct CDR3 sequences are present, 13% being singletons, with the ten largest covering around 0.79%. The material was PBMCs, obtained before TCRalphabeta/CD19-depleted stem cell transplant. Every receptor here comes from a girl between 2 and 10 years old with congenital amegakaryocytic thrombocytopenia, due to receive a stem cell transplant.

This clonotype was observed a handful of times. J is TRBJ2-2 and V is TRBV29-1, with TRBD2 identical over 7 bases. Germline CDR1 is SQVTM and CDR2 is ANQGSEA. The CDR3 extends over 15 amino acids. The V and J ends lost 3 bases and 1 base, in that order; junction bases with no gene match: 5. In DNA form, the CDR3 reads TGCAGCGTTGAGTTAGCTAGCGGGAACACCGGGGAGCTGTTTTTT. Its translation: CSVELASGNTGELFF.

The rearrangement links TRBV7-8 to TRBJ2-5, with TRBD1 identical over 9 bases. V was clipped by 5 bases and J by 5 bases; unmatched bases: 3. CDR3 size: 13 residues. Germline V lookup: CDR1 SGHVS, CDR2 FQNEAQ. CDR3 nucleotide sequence: TGTGCCAGCAGCAGACAGGGGGATGAGACCCAGTACTTC. As protein: CASSRQGDETQYF.

Many counts were recorded for this clonotype. The V call is TRBV20-1, the J call TRBJ2-1; TRBD2 agrees at 9 bases. Germline CDR1 DFQATT, CDR2 SNEGSKA (reference sequence). V shed 0 bases, J shed 7 bases, and the junction held 7 bases outside the gene matches. The CDR3 consists of 15 residues. CDR3 coding DNA: TGCAGTGCTAGAGAAACCAGCGGGAGGATTAATGAGCAGTTCTTC. Amino acids: CSARETSGRINEQFF.

The chain combines TRBV12-3 or TRBV12-4 with TRBJ2-1; 8 bases match TRBD2. CDR3 length: 16 amino acids. The junction had 18 bases not matched to a gene; V was cut back by 5 bases and J by 12 bases. The CDR3 sequence: CASSPRQTNGRGGQFF. DNA of the CDR3: TGTGCCAGCAGTCCACGGCAGACTAACGGGAGGGGTGGGCAGTTCTTC.

This clonotype occurred a few times. The chain combines TRBV6-5 with TRBJ1-1; D not certain. Germline assignment: CDR1 MNHEY and CDR2 SVGAGI. The V end was cut by 4 bases, the J end by 0 bases, with 12 bases between. CDR3 length equals 15 residues. CDR3 DNA: TGTGCCAGCAGTTTTAAATACCACATGAACACTGAAGCTTTCTTT. This encodes CASSFKYHMNTEAFF.

This clonotype was observed a few times. J is TRBJ2-3 and V is TRBV10-3; D not certain. This CDR3 spans 13 amino acids. Between the trimmed V and J ends, which lost 7 bases and 4 bases, there was a span of 12 bases. Germline CDR1 ENHRY, CDR2 SYGVKD. This chain's CDR3 is CAITPSGPDTQYF. DNA for the CDR3: TGTGCCATCACCCCAAGTGGGCCAGATACGCAGTATTTT.

This chain links TRBV12-3 or TRBV12-4 with TRBJ2-3; 11 nucleotides line up with TRBD2. The CDR3 is 15 residues long. Germline trimming cut 6 bases from V and 2 bases from J; bases unmatched to any gene: 4. CDR3 DNA: TGTGCCAGCAGCCGGGGACTAGCGGCCACAGATACGCAGTATTTT. Translating gives CASSRGLAATDTQYF.

This clonotype came up many times. The V and J genes are TRBV5-6 and TRBJ2-1; TRBD2 matches 11 bases. Germline-derived CDR1 and CDR2 are SGHDT and YYEEEE. V was clipped by 2 bases and J by 8 bases; unmatched bases: 3. This CDR3 comprises 14 residues. The CDR3 sequence: CASSLTSGRYEQFF. The CDR3 bases are TGTGCCAGCAGCTTAACTAGCGGGAGATATGAGCAGTTCTTC.

This clonotype was seen at least ten times. The V call is TRBV5-1, the J call TRBJ1-2; TRBD1 is a possible D gene (6 bases). The length of the CDR3 is 14 residues. The germline V gene has CDR1 SGHRS and CDR2 YFSETQ. Trimming left V 6 bases short and J 3 bases short, with 15 bases between. CDR3 nucleotide sequence: TGCGCCAGCAACACAGGGACGGGGGACTATGGCTACACCTTC. It translates to CASNTGTGDYGYTF. The full variable domain, in which reference TRBV5-1 and TRBJ1-2 provide the parts outside the CDR3, is KAGVTQTPRYLIKTRGQQVTLSCSPISGHRSVSWYQQTPGQGLQFLFEYFSETQRNKGNFPGRFSGRQFSNSRSEMNVSTLELGDSALYLCASNTGTGDYGYTFGSGTRLTVV.